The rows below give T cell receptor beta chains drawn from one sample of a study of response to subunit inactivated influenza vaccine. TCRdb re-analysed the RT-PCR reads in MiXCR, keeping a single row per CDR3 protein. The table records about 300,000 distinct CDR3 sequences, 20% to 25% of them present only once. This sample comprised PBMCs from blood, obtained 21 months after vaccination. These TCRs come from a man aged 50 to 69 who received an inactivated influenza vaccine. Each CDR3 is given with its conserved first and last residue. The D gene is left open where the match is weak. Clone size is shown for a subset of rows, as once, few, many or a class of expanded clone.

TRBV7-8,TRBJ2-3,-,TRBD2,CASSPRVAGGPWDTQYF,TGTGCCAGCAGCCCCCGTGTAGCGGGAGGGCCATGGGATACGCAGTATTTT
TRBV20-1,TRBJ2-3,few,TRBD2,CSAPPLAGVTDTQYF,TGCAGTGCTCCCCCCCTAGCGGGAGTCACAGATACGCAGTATTTT
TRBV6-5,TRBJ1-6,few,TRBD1,CASSSYYGQGGSPLHF,TGTGCCAGCAGTTCCTATTATGGACAGGGTGGATCACCCCTCCACTTT
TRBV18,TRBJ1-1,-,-,CASSPQDKNTEAFF,TGTGCCAGCTCACCACAAGACAAGAACACTGAAGCTTTCTTT
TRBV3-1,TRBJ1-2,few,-,CASSQYGTYGYTF,TGTGCCAGCAGCCAATACGGTACCTATGGCTACACCTTC
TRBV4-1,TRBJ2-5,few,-,CASSASSTNQETQYF,TGCGCCAGCAGCGCCTCGAGTACTAACCAAGAGACCCAGTACTTC
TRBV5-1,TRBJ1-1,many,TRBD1,CASSTHPGQGARAFF,TGCGCCAGCAGCACACACCCGGGACAGGGGGCTCGGGCTTTCTTT
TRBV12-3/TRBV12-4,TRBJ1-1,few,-,CASSLQERTEAFF,TGTGCCAGCAGTTTACAGGAGCGGACTGAAGCTTTCTTT
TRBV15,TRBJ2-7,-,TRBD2,CATSRAGRSYEQYF,TGTGCCACCAGCAGGGCCGGGAGGTCCTACGAGCAGTACTTC
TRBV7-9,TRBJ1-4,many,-,CASSEIGEKLFF,TGTGCCAGCAGTGAGATCGGGGAAAAACTGTTTTTT
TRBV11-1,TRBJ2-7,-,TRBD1,CASSFGDSEQYF,TGTGCCAGCAGCTTTGGGGACAGCGAGCAGTACTTC
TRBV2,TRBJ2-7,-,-,CASRGGSNEQYF,TGTGCCAGCAGAGGAGGATCTAACGAGCAGTACTTC
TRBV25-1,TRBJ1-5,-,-,CASSESLTAKGPQHF,TGTGCCAGCAGTGAATCGCTGACAGCAAAAGGGCCCCAGCATTTT
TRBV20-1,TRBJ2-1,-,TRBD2,CSAGAGWDNEQFF,TGCAGTGCCGGAGCGGGATGGGACAATGAGCAGTTCTTC
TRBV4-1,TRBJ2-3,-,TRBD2,CASSLGGRLAGSSTDTQYF,TGCGCCAGCAGCCTGGGGGGTAGACTAGCGGGGTCCAGCACAGATACGCAGTATTTT
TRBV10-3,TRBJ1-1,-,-,CAITSVLNTEAFF,TGTGCCATCACTTCCGTTCTGAACACTGAAGCTTTCTTT
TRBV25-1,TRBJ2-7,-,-,CASSHRVSNEQYF,TGTGCCAGCAGTCACAGGGTCAGCAACGAGCAGTACTTC
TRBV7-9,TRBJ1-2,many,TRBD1,CASSVNTGGGGYTF,TGTGCCAGCAGCGTCAACACAGGGGGCGGCGGCTACACCTTC
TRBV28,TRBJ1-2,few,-,CASRPPGVQMGYGYTF,TGTGCCAGCAGACCACCCGGGGTGCAAATGGGGTATGGCTACACCTTC
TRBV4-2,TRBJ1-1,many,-,CASSQETGQNTEAFF,TGTGCCAGCAGCCAAGAAACGGGACAGAACACTGAAGCTTTCTTT
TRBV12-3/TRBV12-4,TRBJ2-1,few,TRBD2,CASSSLGGGYNEQFF,TGTGCCAGCAGTTCCCTGGGGGGGGGCTACAATGAGCAGTTCTTC
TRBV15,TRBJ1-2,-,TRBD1,CATSSDRGTDYGYTF,TGTGCCACCAGCAGCGACAGGGGAACTGACTATGGCTACACCTTC
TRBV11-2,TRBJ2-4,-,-,CASSLDQWQDPVKNIQYF,TGTGCCAGCAGCTTAGATCAGTGGCAGGATCCGGTCAAAAACATTCAGTACTTC
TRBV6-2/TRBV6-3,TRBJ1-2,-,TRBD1,CATAESTGGFGYTF,TGTGCCACCGCCGAATCGACAGGGGGCTTTGGCTACACCTTC
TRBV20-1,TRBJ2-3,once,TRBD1,CSATRTGGAADTQYF,TGCAGTGCGACTCGGACAGGGGGCGCGGCAGATACGCAGTATTTT
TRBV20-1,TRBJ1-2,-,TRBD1,CSAAGTGDFYGYTF,TGCAGTGCTGCCGGGACAGGGGACTTCTATGGCTACACCTTC
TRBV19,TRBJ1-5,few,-,CASSMVGENQPQHF,TGTGCCAGTAGTATGGTTGGCGAGAATCAGCCCCAGCATTTT
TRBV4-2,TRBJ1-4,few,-,CASSQVRGVRATNEKLFF,TGTGCCAGCAGCCAAGTTCGGGGGGTGAGGGCAACTAATGAAAAACTGTTTTTT
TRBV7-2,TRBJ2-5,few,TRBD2,CASSLVAGGGQETQYF,TGTGCCAGCAGCTTAGTGGCGGGGGGAGGGCAAGAGACCCAGTACTTC
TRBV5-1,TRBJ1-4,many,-,CASSLGQTTNEKLFF,TGCGCCAGCAGCTTGGGACAGACAACTAATGAAAAACTGTTTTTT
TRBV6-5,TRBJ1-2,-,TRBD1,CASSYYQGGDGYTF,TGTGCCAGCAGTTATTATCAGGGGGGCGATGGCTACACCTTC
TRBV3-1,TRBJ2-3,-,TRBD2,CASSQTTSGAFGTQYF,TGTGCCAGCAGCCAGACGACTAGCGGGGCGTTTGGTACGCAGTATTTT
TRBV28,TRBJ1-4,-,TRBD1,CASRPQGFGKNLFF,TGTGCCAGCAGGCCACAGGGGTTCGGAAAAAATCTGTTTTTT
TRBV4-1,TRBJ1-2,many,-,CASSQGGARYGYTF,TGCGCCAGCAGCCAAGGCGGGGCCCGCTATGGCTACACCTTC
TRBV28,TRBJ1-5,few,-,CASSLGNGITSNQPQHF,TGTGCCAGCAGTTTAGGAAACGGGATCACTAGCAATCAGCCCCAGCATTTT
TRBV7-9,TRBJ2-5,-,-,CASSDRTVETQYF,TGTGCCAGCAGTGACAGGACTGTTGAGACCCAGTACTTC
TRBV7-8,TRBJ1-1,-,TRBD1,CASRLPRDRMNTEAFF,TGTGCCAGCAGATTACCCCGGGACAGGATGAACACTGAAGCTTTCTTT
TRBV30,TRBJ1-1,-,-,CAWTGDILNTEAFF,TGTGCCTGGACAGGGGACATTTTGAACACTGAAGCTTTCTTT
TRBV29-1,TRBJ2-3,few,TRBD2,CSVDSSGLTDTQYF,TGCAGCGTTGATTCTAGCGGTCTCACAGATACGCAGTATTTT
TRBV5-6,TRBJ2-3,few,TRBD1,CASSRRQGRTDTQYF,TGTGCCAGCAGCCGGAGACAGGGGCGCACAGATACGCAGTATTTT
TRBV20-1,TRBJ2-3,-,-,CSATRQYSTDTQYF,TGCAGTGCTACACGGCAATATAGCACAGATACGCAGTATTTT
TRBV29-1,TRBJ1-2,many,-,CSVAPNNYGYTF,TGCAGCGTTGCCCCAAATAACTATGGCTACACCTTC
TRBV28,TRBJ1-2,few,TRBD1,CGSGSGQGYGYTF,TGTGGAAGTGGTTCGGGACAGGGATATGGCTACACCTTC
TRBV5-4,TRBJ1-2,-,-,CASSLVSSGTESYTF,TGTGCCAGCAGCTTGGTCTCTTCCGGCACGGAGAGCTACACCTTC
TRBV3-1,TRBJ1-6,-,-,CASSQDQGRNSPLHF,TGTGCCAGCAGCCAAGATCAAGGGAGGAATTCACCCCTCCACTTT
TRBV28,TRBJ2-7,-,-,CASSFTLAFDGRGEQYF,TGTGCCAGCAGTTTTACGTTAGCTTTCGACGGGCGTGGCGAGCAGTACTTC
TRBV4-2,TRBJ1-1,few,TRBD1,CASSPRTGSRNTEAFF,TGTGCCAGCAGCCCCCGGACAGGGAGCAGGAACACTGAAGCTTTCTTT
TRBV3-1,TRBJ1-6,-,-,CASSPGTRNSPLHF,TGTGCCAGCAGCCCCGGGACCCGAAATTCACCCCTCCACTTT
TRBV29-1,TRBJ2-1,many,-,CSVGHLSYNEQFF,TGCAGCGTAGGACACTTATCCTACAATGAGCAGTTCTTC
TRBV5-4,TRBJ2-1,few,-,CASSFPWEPPDEQFF,TGTGCCAGCAGCTTTCCTTGGGAGCCGCCGGATGAGCAGTTCTTC
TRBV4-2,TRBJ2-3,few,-,CASSQQDWRATQYF,TGTGCCAGCAGCCAACAGGACTGGCGAGCTACGCAGTATTTT
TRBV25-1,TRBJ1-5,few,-,CASSEAGVSSNQPQHF,TGTGCCAGCAGTGAAGCTGGGGTTTCGAGCAATCAGCCCCAGCATTTT
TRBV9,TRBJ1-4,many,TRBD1,CASSVSLDRNEKLFF,TGTGCCAGCAGCGTAAGTTTGGACAGGAATGAAAAACTGTTTTTT
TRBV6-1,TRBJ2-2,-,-,CASGRREASRHTGELFF,TGTGCCAGCGGCCGTAGGGAGGCTAGCCGGCACACCGGGGAGCTGTTTTTT
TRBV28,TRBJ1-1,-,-,CASSLFGGGNTEAFF,TGTGCCAGCAGTTTATTTGGGGGAGGGAACACTGAAGCTTTCTTT